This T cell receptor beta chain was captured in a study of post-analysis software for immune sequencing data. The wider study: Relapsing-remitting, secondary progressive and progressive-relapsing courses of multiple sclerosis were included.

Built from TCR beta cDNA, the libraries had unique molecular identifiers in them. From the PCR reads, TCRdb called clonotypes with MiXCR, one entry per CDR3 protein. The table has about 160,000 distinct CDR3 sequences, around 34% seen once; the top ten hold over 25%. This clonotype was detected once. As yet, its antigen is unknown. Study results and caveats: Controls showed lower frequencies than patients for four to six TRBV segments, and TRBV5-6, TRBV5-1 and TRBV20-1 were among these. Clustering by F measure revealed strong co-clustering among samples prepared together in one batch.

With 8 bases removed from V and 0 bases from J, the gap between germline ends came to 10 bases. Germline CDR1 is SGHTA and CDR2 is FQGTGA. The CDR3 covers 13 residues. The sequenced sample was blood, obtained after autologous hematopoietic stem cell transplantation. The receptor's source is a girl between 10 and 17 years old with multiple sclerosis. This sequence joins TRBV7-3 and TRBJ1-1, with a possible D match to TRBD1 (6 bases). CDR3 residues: CASGRTVNTEAFF. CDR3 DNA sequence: TGTGCCAGCGGAAGGACAGTGAACACTGAAGCTTTCTTT.